The 5 T cell receptor beta chains presented below share a single source sample, sequenced in a study of CD8 T cells in ankylosing spondylitis. TCRdb ran MiXCR on the 5' RACE reads and lists one entry per CDR3 protein. The table includes under 250,000 distinct CDR3 sequences, around 32% detected once. The sequenced sample was blood, either unsorted or a sorted T cell fraction (not recorded which). These receptors all stem from a male donor with ankylosing spondylitis or in good health (not recorded which).

CDR3 coding DNA: TGTGCCAGCAGCTTAGCAGGGACAGGGCACGAGCAGTACTTC. Protein product: CASSLAGTGHEQYF. The chain recombines TRBV7-8 with TRBJ2-7, with TRBD1 identical over 9 bases. Germline loops: CDR1 SGHVS, CDR2 FQNEAQ. This CDR3 has 14 amino acids. Trimming at V came to 0 bases and at J to 5 bases, leaving 2 bases not matched to a gene.

In this sample, this clonotype turned up a few times. The V call is TRBV6-1, the J call TRBJ2-3; tentative D call: TRBD2 (7 bases). This CDR3 has 13 amino acids. V was shortened by 6 bases and J by 7 bases, with 14 bases between the two germline ends. In germline, CDR1 is MNHNS, CDR2 SASEGT. The CDR3 spells CASRPGGAYTQYF. CDR3 in DNA: TGTGCCAGCAGGCCTGGGGGGGCTTATACGCAGTATTTT.

This clonotype was counted between two and nine times. This chain uses TRBV29-1 with TRBJ2-7; D is uncertain. The germline V gene encodes CDR1 SQVTM and CDR2 ANQGSEA. Trimming took off 0 bases at V and 2 bases at J, with 8 bases between the two ends. This CDR3 contains 13 residues. CDR3 nucleotide sequence: TGCAGCGTTGAAGAAGGTGCCCCCTACGAGCAGTACTTC. Protein product: CSVEEGAPYEQYF.

A few counts support this clonotype. This chain uses TRBV6-1 with TRBJ1-6; 8 bases fit TRBD1. V trimming: 6 bases; J trimming: 5 bases; junction bases outside the gene matches: 12. CDR1 is MNHNS, CDR2 SASEGT, per germline. This CDR3 is 17 amino acids long. CDR3 residues: CASSRMTGAAHNSPLHF. In DNA, the CDR3 is TGTGCCAGCAGCCGTATGACAGGGGCGGCCCATAATTCACCCCTCCACTTT.

On this clonotype itself: One junction end disagrees with the germline gene, perhaps due to a read error. V gene TRBV12-3 or TRBV12-4 combines with J gene TRBJ1-2; D is unclear. CDR3 size: 13 residues. CDR3 in amino acids: CATSTRIGDGDTF. In nucleotides, the CDR3 is TGTGCCACCTCAACTCGCATCGGGGATGGCGACACCTTC.